The clone carrying this TCR beta chain is medium-sized by share. What it binds is not known. Germline values: CDR1 SGDLS, CDR2 YYNGEE. The CDR3 covers 14 residues. Between the trimmed V and J ends, which lost 4 bases and 8 bases, there was a span of 15 bases. The data belong to a study of liver allograft versus peripheral blood T cells. As for the study in general: Comparisons were made between T cell receptor repertoires found in transplanted livers and those circulating in recipients' peripheral blood. The study's findings and limits: In liver allografts, T cell receptor repertoires reportedly differed from the repertoires found in peripheral blood.

TCRdb fed the reads into MiXCR, producing one record per CDR3 protein. The sample contains 3,400 or so distinct CDR3 sequences, about 14% of which appear only once. The chain employs TRBV9 and TRBJ2-2; D is uncertain. The origin of this receptor is a human patient who had a liver transplant. T cells may partly derive from the graft donor. The CDR3 reads CASSNGFNVGELFF. CDR3 in DNA: TGTGCCAGCAGCAACGGATTTAATGTAGGGGAGCTGTTTTTT.